The 27 T cell receptor beta chains listed next were all sequenced from one sample in a study of T cells generated in artificial thymic organoids. TCRalpha and TCRbeta libraries were amplified separately by semi-nested PCR with TRAC or TRBC reverse primers. TCRdb ran MiXCR on the 5' RACE reads and lists one entry per CDR3 protein. The sample yields about 8,000 distinct CDR3 sequences, about 24% seen once. Their specific antigens are unknown. The organoids combined MS5 murine stromal cells carrying human DLL1 with human hematopoietic stem and progenitor cells. The seeding cells were CD34+CD3- hematopoietic stem and progenitor cells purified by FACS to remove T cells. The sample was naive CD8+ T cells grown in artificial thymic organoids from cord blood stem and progenitor cells. Specified subset: CD3+TCRalphabeta+CD8SP T cells; for blood, CD45RO-CCR7+ naive CD8+ T cells. The source is a human donor who gave cord blood stem cells for thymic organoid culture, a cardiac surgery patient who gave postnatal thymus, or a blood donor (not recorded which).

There are a few counts of this clonotype. The rearrangement uses TRBV5-1 and TRBJ1-2; unclear D gene. Trimming took 10 bases from V and 4 from J, leaving 23 bases between them. This CDR3 has 15 amino acids. CDR1 is SGHRS, CDR2 YFSETQ, per germline. The CDR3 sequence is CAWRAWALLLYGYTF. The CDR3, as DNA: TGCGCCTGGAGGGCCTGGGCGCTCCTCCTCTATGGCTACACCTTC. Full variable domain (outside the CDR3, taken from reference TRBV5-1 and TRBJ1-2): KAGVTQTPRYLIKTRGQQVTLSCSPISGHRSVSWYQQTPGQGLQFLFEYFSETQRNKGNFPGRFSGRQFSNSRSEMNVSTLELGDSALYLCAWRAWALLLYGYTFGSGTRLTVV.

This clonotype counts as medium-sized. CDR3 in amino acids: CATSMWSGRGDTQYF. Written as DNA, the CDR3 is TGTGCCACCAGCATGTGGAGCGGGCGTGGGGATACGCAGTATTTT. The chain recombines TRBV15 with TRBJ2-3; weak D call: TRBD2 (6 bases). The germline V gene encodes CDR1 LNHNV and CDR2 YYDKDF (reference sequence). The CDR3 length is 15 residues. The V end was cut by 4 bases, the J end by 6 bases, with 17 bases between.

Sample share makes this clonotype medium-sized (0.01 to 0.1%). This chain joins TRBV10-3 and TRBJ1-6; weak D call: TRBD1 (6 bases). Germline V lookup: CDR1 ENHRY, CDR2 SYGVKD. This CDR3 comprises 14 residues. V was shortened by 4 bases and J by 9 bases, with 13 bases between the two germline ends. The DNA for the CDR3 is TGTGCCATCAGTGCCTGGGGGGCAAGTTCACCCCTCCACTTT. This codes for CAISAWGASSPLHF.

A remark on this clonotype: An end of the junction differs from the germline gene, which may be a read error. This chain links TRBV5-1 with TRBJ2-7; possibly TRBD1 or TRBD2 for D (7 bases each). CDR3 size: 15 residues. The germline gives CDR1 SGHRS, CDR2 YFSETQ. The CDR3 sequence is CASSLLRGRAYEQCF. The CDR3 coding sequence is TGCGCCAGCAGCTTGCTCAGGGGGAGGGCCTACGAGCAGTGCTTC.

This clonotype was counted a few times. The V and J genes are TRBV6-2 or TRBV6-3 and TRBJ1-1; possibly TRBD1 for D (6 bases). This CDR3 comprises 13 residues. The ends were cut back, 3 bases at V and 4 bases at J, with 9 bases in the middle. Germline CDR1 is MNHEY and CDR2 is SVGEGT. The CDR3 spells CASSYGGGTEAFF. Here the CDR3 DNA reads TGTGCCAGCAGTTATGGAGGGGGCACTGAAGCTTTCTTT.

The chain combines TRBV6-2 or TRBV6-3 with TRBJ1-5; 11 bases align to TRBD1. The CDR3 length is 14 residues. With V trimmed by 4 bases and J by 7 bases, 3 bases remained unmatched. The germline V gene has CDR1 MNHEY and CDR2 SVGEGT. The CDR3 loop is CASSSRTGGQPQHF. In nucleotides, the CDR3 is TGTGCCAGCAGTTCGAGGACAGGGGGCCAGCCCCAGCATTTT.

This clonotype is labeled medium-sized. V and J are TRBV4-1 and TRBJ2-7, with D tentatively TRBD1 or TRBD2 (6 bases each). This CDR3 is 15 amino acids long. With 2 bases removed from V and 2 bases from J, the gap between germline ends came to 13 bases. Germline V gene sequence: CDR1 MGHRA, CDR2 YSYEKL. The CDR3 DNA reads TGCGCCAGCAGCCAATCCGGGGGCCCCCCCTACGAGCAGTACTTC. Its protein product is CASSQSGGPPYEQYF.

This clonotype was observed a handful of times. The chain employs TRBV5-5 and TRBJ2-7, with TRBD2 identical over 10 bases. Germline-derived CDR1 and CDR2 are SGHKS and YYEKEE (reference sequence). The CDR3 is made up of 16 amino acids. Losses at the gene ends were 4 bases for V and 6 bases for J; bases not matched to a gene: 13. The CDR3 spells CASSPLRSGGAIEQYF. The CDR3 DNA sequence: TGTGCCAGCAGCCCCCTGAGGAGCGGGGGGGCCATCGAGCAGTACTTC.

In its sample, this clonotype is large. This rearrangement joins TRBV4-1 to TRBJ2-3; 8 bases are a match to TRBD1. The CDR3 covers 16 residues. After removal of 4 bases from V and 1 base from J, the junction contained 7 bases not matched to a gene. CDR1 is MGHRA and CDR2 is YSYEKL in the germline V gene. This CDR3 is CASSPGDRLCTDTQYF. CDR3 DNA: TGCGCCAGCAGCCCTGGGGACAGGCTCTGCACAGATACGCAGTATTTT.

This clonotype was observed a handful of times. The CDR3 spells CASSGTGGYEQYF. The CDR3 DNA reads TGTGCCAGCAGTGGGACAGGGGGCTACGAGCAGTACTTC. J is TRBJ2-7 and V is TRBV6-5, with 11 bases aligning to TRBD1. Germline V gives CDR1 MNHEY, CDR2 SVGAGI. J was trimmed by 3 bases and V by 5 bases; bases with no gene match: 0. This CDR3 is built from 13 residues.

Comment on this clonotype: A much bigger clone sits one base away, suggesting this may be a read error. Here the CDR3 omits its conserved ending phenylalanine or tryptophan, so a read error is the likely source. This chain uses TRBV4-1 with TRBJ1-4; 7 bases map to TRBD1. Germline CDR1 MGHRA, CDR2 YSYEKL. The CDR3 consists of 15 residues. V lost 4 bases and J lost 3; bases outside the gene matches: 5. CDR3 in amino acids: CASSRKQGSNEKLFI. For the CDR3, the DNA is TGCGCCAGCAGCCGGAAACAGGGGTCTAATGAAAAACTGTTTATT.

This clonotype occurred a few times. CDR3 sequence: CASSSGTGNEKLFF. As DNA, the CDR3 is TGTGCCAGCAGCTCCGGGACAGGGAACGAAAAACTGTTTTTT. The rearrangement joins TRBV13 to TRBJ1-4; 9 bases line up with TRBD1. Germline CDR1 PRHDT, CDR2 FYEKMQ (reference sequence). With 4 bases clipped from V and 8 bases from J, the junction kept 5 bases outside the gene matches. The CDR3 totals 14 residues.

V and J are TRBV5-1 and TRBJ1-2, with 8 bases fitting TRBD1. The CDR3 contains 14 residues. Germline CDR1 reads SGHRS; CDR2 reads YFSETQ. Losses at the gene ends were 8 bases for V and 1 base for J; bases not matched to a gene: 7. The CDR3 spells CASRGQGFNYGYTF. CDR3 in DNA: TGCGCCAGTCGCGGACAGGGCTTTAACTATGGCTACACCTTC.

In regard to this clonotype: Being one base from a much bigger clone, this may be a read error. V usage is TRBV20-1 and J usage is TRBJ1-1, with a possible D match to TRBD1 (5 bases). Germline V gene data show CDR1 as DFQATT and CDR2 as SNEGSKA (reference sequence). This CDR3 contains 13 residues. The CDR3 loop reads CSTRGRGSTEAFF. As DNA, the CDR3 is TGCAGTACTAGAGGAAGGGGAAGCACTGAAGCTTTCTTT.

Within the sample, this clonotype is medium-sized. The V and J genes are TRBV6-2 or TRBV6-3 and TRBJ1-6; D perhaps matches TRBD1 (6 bases). Per the germline V gene, CDR1 is MNHEY and CDR2 is SVGEGT. Trimming took 4 bases from V and 5 from J, leaving 9 bases between them. The length of the CDR3 is 14 residues. This CDR3 reads CASSWGGNNSPLHF. The CDR3 nucleotides read TGTGCCAGCAGTTGGGGGGGCAATAATTCACCCCTCCACTTT.

J is TRBJ1-3 and V is TRBV13; D unclear. The CDR3 contains 15 residues. V was clipped by 4 bases and J by 0 bases, with 10 bases between them. Germline V gene lookup returns CDR1 PRHDT and CDR2 FYEKMQ (reference sequence). Written as DNA, the CDR3 is TGTGCCAGCAGCTATTGGTCTCGCTCTGGAAACACCATATATTTT. It specifies CASSYWSRSGNTIYF.

The rearrangement links TRBV5-1 to TRBJ2-2; 7 nucleotides match TRBD1. V was pared by 3 bases and J by 3 bases, with 5 bases of the junction left unmatched. The CDR3 loop spans 15 amino acids. CDR1 and CDR2 from the germline V gene are SGHRS and YFSETQ. The CDR3 nucleotides are TGCGCCAGCAGCTCGGACAGGTGCGACACCGGGGAGCTGTTTTTT. Protein: CASSSDRCDTGELFF.

This clonotype is deemed medium-sized. The J gene is TRBJ1-4, the V gene TRBV4-1; 7 bases are shared with TRBD1. The length of the CDR3 is 15 residues. CDR1 and CDR2 (germline): MGHRA, YSYEKL. Germline trimming cut 4 bases from V and 3 bases from J; bases unmatched to any gene: 5. The CDR3 protein is CASSRKQGSNEKLFF. CDR3 sequence (DNA): TGCGCCAGCAGCCGGAAACAGGGGTCTAATGAAAAACTGTTTTTT.

Concerning this clonotype itself: It may be a read error: a sequence one base away is much more abundant. The chain couples TRBV5-1 to TRBJ2-7, with D perhaps TRBD1 (6 bases). CDR3 size: 13 residues. CDR1 and CDR2 from the germline V gene are SGHRS and YFSETQ. CDR3 DNA: TGCACCAGCAGCGGACAGATCACCTACGAGCAGTACTTC. Its protein is CTSSGQITYEQYF.

The chain recombines TRBV10-3 with TRBJ2-1; tentative D call: TRBD2 (5 bases). The V and J ends lost 2 bases and 7 bases respectively, with 18 bases between them. Germline CDR1 reads ENHRY; CDR2 reads SYGVKD. The CDR3 has 16 amino acids. CDR3 coding DNA: TGTGCCATCAGTGAGAGAGGATTGCCCTGGAGGAATGAGCAGTTCTTC. Encoded protein: CAISERGLPWRNEQFF.

This clonotype is labeled medium-sized. V and J are TRBV4-1 and TRBJ2-7; TRBD1 might be the D (5 bases). Germline CDR1 is MGHRA and CDR2 is YSYEKL. Trimming removed 1 base at V and 1 base at J, with 11 bases between. The CDR3 contains 15 residues. CDR3 sequence: CASSQGRGCSYEQYF. The DNA of the CDR3 is TGCGCCAGCAGCCAAGGAAGGGGTTGTTCCTACGAGCAGTACTTC.

This clonotype was counted only a few times. V usage is TRBV5-1 and J usage is TRBJ1-2, with TRBD1 as a possible D gene (5 bases). This CDR3 has 12 residues. Trimming pared 3 bases from V and 5 bases from J, leaving 8 bases between. In germline, CDR1 is SGHRS, CDR2 YFSETQ. In DNA, the CDR3 is TGCGCCAGCAGCTCAGGGATTTATGGCTACACCTTC. Its translation is CASSSGIYGYTF.

This clonotype appeared a few times. The V call is TRBV7-2, the J call TRBJ2-5; D is possibly TRBD1 (5 bases). Trimming pared 1 base from V and 1 base from J, leaving 13 bases between. Germline CDR1 reads SGHTA; CDR2 reads FQGNSA. The CDR3 has 16 amino acids. CDR3 DNA sequence: TGTGCCAGCAGCTTAGTAGGGGCCTGTGCCCAAGAGACCCAGTACTTC. The encoded protein is CASSLVGACAQETQYF.

In its sample, this clonotype ranks as medium-sized. The chain links TRBV9 to TRBJ2-1, with D maybe TRBD1 (8 bases). Trimming took off 1 base at V and 5 bases at J, with 13 bases between the two ends. Germline lookup yields CDR1 SGDLS and CDR2 YYNGEE. The CDR3 is made up of 15 amino acids. CDR3 sequence reads: CASSVWTGRDNEQFF. The DNA of the CDR3 is TGTGCCAGCAGCGTATGGACAGGGAGGGACAATGAGCAGTTCTTC.

The gene calls are TRBV7-8 and TRBJ1-2; 11 nucleotides align to TRBD1. The junction had 6 bases not matched to a gene; V was cut back by 5 bases and J by 4 bases. The CDR3 consists of 15 residues. Germline values: CDR1 SGHVS, CDR2 FQNEAQ. The CDR3 nucleotides are TGTGCCAGCAGCCGCTGGACAGGGGGCAGCTATGGCTACACCTTC. Translated, it gives CASSRWTGGSYGYTF.

The V gene is TRBV7-2, the J gene TRBJ2-3, with 10 bases fitting TRBD2. CDR3 length equals 17 residues. CDR1 is SGHTA and CDR2 is FQGNSA in the germline V gene. V shed 0 bases, J shed 2 bases, and the junction held 5 bases outside the gene matches. The CDR3 region is CASSLAPAGGPTDTQYF. For the CDR3, the DNA is TGTGCCAGCAGCTTAGCTCCAGCGGGGGGGCCCACAGATACGCAGTATTTT.

In its sample, this clonotype is medium-sized. The J gene is TRBJ2-7, the V gene TRBV7-8; D is undetermined. Trimming shortened V by 5 bases and J by 4 bases, and 9 bases separated the two germline ends. The CDR3 totals 12 residues. The germline gives CDR1 SGHVS, CDR2 FQNEAQ. The CDR3 DNA sequence: TGTGCCAGCAGCATAGTGCGGTACGAGCAGTACTTC. Translation gives CASSIVRYEQYF.